This T cell receptor (beta chain) originates from a study of identical twins. Findings and caveats of the study: Researchers caution that invariant MAIT and iNKT cells could partly confound zero-insertion analyses.

Healthy Caucasians supplied all donations. A universal primer site was incorporated via template switching, and the cDNA contained unique molecular identifiers. TCRdb processed the 5' RACE reads anew with MiXCR; each CDR3 protein has one entry. Of 230,000 or so distinct CDR3 sequences in the sample, around 8.3% were seen once. This clonotype was detected ten times or more. Its specificity is not known. CDR3 length: 14 residues. Germline V gene data show CDR1 as DFQATT and CDR2 as SNEGSKA (reference sequence). Trimming took 6 bases from V and 6 from J; bases not matched to a gene: 12. The sample was also linked to a second study, of yellow fever vaccine responses in identical twins.

The sequencing sample was made of CD8+ T cells sorted from blood. J is TRBJ1-2 and V is TRBV20-1, with 8 bases that match TRBD1. The sequence derives from a woman between 18 and 30 years old in good health. CDR3 nucleotides: TGCAGTGCCTCTGGACAGGGAGAATGGGATGGCTACACCTTC. Protein sequence: CSASGQGEWDGYTF.